This T cell receptor beta chain was found in a study of cytomegalovirus exposure and HLA in healthy donors. V was clipped by 3 bases and J by 4 bases, with 6 bases between them. The CDR3 loop spans 12 amino acids. Germline loops: CDR1 ENHRY, CDR2 SYGVKD. The study ran its PCR with 60 Vbeta and 13 Jbeta primers. The method was immunoSEQ multiplex PCR; TCRdb's version includes in-frame clones alone and lacks a portion of them. The data show over 50,000 clones, approximately 80% seen once. The donors comprised healthy bone marrow donors. Concerning this clone: Its specificity is not known.

Findings of the study overall: More clonal expansion characterized HLA-associated TCR beta chains than equally common others in a later analysis. Researchers reported in a later analysis that a missense DCLRE1C variant was tied to TCR beta V- and J-gene trimming.

The chain is built from TRBV10-3 and TRBJ1-2; D remains unclear. This receptor was obtained from a female donor in good health and CMV-seronegative. The sequencing sample was made of PBMCs. In DNA form, the CDR3 reads TGTGCCATCAGTGAAAACGGCTATGGCTACACCTTC. Amino acids: CAISENGYGYTF.